This T cell receptor (beta chain) was found in a study of T cell responses to AZD1222 COVID-19 vaccine. Assay used: immunoSEQ multiplex PCR; TCRdb lists only in-frame clones, some missing. The sample includes 70,000 to 95,000 clones, roughly 88% seen only once; the top ten take roughly 5.1%. This CDR3 has 16 residues. With V trimmed by 3 bases and J by 2 bases, 7 bases remained unmatched. Germline-derived CDR1 and CDR2 are MNHEY and SVGEGT. In the case of this clone: Its target is not known.

General study points: Just six people given AZD1222 tested seropositive at baseline. Two AZD1222 doses significantly raised spike-specific TCR breadth and depth over controls. Spike was spanned by vaccine-associated CD4 TCRs, which were dominant at 160-218 and 743-854. Repertoires were sampled only after the peak T cell response.

The chain carries TRBV6-2 or TRBV6-3 and TRBJ1-2, with 9 bases matching TRBD1. The sequence derives from an adult in good health. Specimen: peripheral blood, collected on day 0 of MenACWY control vaccination. DNA of the CDR3: TGTGCCAGCAGTTATGGGGGACAGGGAGGAAACTATGGCTACACCTTC. Translating gives CASSYGGQGGNYGYTF.